Following are 15 T cell receptor beta chains from one sample sequenced in a study of T cell responses to AZD1222 COVID-19 vaccine. Profiling relied on immunoSEQ multiplex PCR, and the TCRdb table lists in-frame clones only, not all of them. Of approximately 100,000 clones in the sample, approximately 92% are singletons; the top ten hold about 1.2%. This specimen was peripheral blood, taken on day 0 of AZD1222 vaccination. The receptors were gathered from an adult in good health.

CDR3 in amino acids: CSARQGDGYTF. CDR3 in DNA: TGCAGTGCTAGGCAGGGGGATGGCTACACCTTC. V usage is TRBV20-1 and J usage is TRBJ1-2, with TRBD1 identical over 7 bases. V dropped 3 bases and J dropped 6; count of bases not matched to a gene: 1. There are 11 residues in the CDR3. Germline V gives CDR1 DFQATT, CDR2 SNEGSKA (reference sequence).

This clone was found once. The chain couples TRBV28 to TRBJ2-3; the D is unclear. The V end lost 4 bases, the J end lost 6 bases, and 11 bases lay between the germline ends. The CDR3 consists of 13 residues. Germline CDR1 MDHEN, CDR2 SYDVKM. The CDR3 protein is CASSSPATDTQYF. CDR3 nucleotides: TGTGCCAGCAGTTCCCCCGCGACCGATACGCAGTATTTT.

The chain uses TRBV5-1 and TRBJ1-6, with TRBD1 matching 9 bases. The CDR3 loop spans 15 amino acids. Germline assignment: CDR1 SGHRS and CDR2 YFSETQ. The V and J ends lost 3 bases and 10 bases, in that order; junction bases with no gene match: 8. CDR3 amino acids: CASSSTGGAKSPLHF. The CDR3 DNA reads as TGCGCCAGCAGCTCTACAGGGGGCGCGAAGTCACCCCTCCACTTT.

This clone was detected once. The CDR3 DNA reads as TGTGCCAGCAGTAACAGGGGGCCCTTGGGGACTGAAGCTTTCTTT. Its translation is CASSNRGPLGTEAFF. The V gene is TRBV21-1, the J gene TRBJ1-1; the D call in the table, TRBD1, was not verified against the DNA. TRBV21-1 has pseudogene status. The CDR3 is made up of 15 amino acids.

The table lists this clone with a count of one. CDR3 DNA sequence: TGCAGCGTTGGACAGGGATGGGAAAAACTGTTTTTT. The encoded protein is CSVGQGWEKLFF. V usage is TRBV29-1 and J usage is TRBJ1-4; 7 nucleotides line up with TRBD1. Trimming took 4 bases from V and 8 from J; bases not matched to a gene: 4. The CDR3 has 12 residues. CDR1 SQVTM and CDR2 ANQGSEA come from the germline V gene.

V and J are TRBV6-1 and TRBJ1-2; D remains ambiguous. Trimming shortened V by 7 bases and J by 5 bases, and 8 bases separated the two germline ends. CDR3 length equals 11 residues. Germline V gives CDR1 MNHNS, CDR2 SASEGT. CDR3 residues: CASTPGYGYTF. The DNA for the CDR3 is TGTGCCAGCACACCGGGTTATGGCTACACCTTC.

The CDR3, as DNA: TGTGCCAGCAGCGTAGAAGTCAGTCCTGAAGGCGGAGCTTTCTTT. Protein product: CASSVEVSPEGGAFF. The V gene is TRBV9, the J gene TRBJ1-1; D not certain. CDR1 is SGDLS, CDR2 YYNGEE, per germline. There are 15 residues in the CDR3. The V gene lost 0 bases and the J gene lost 10 bases, with 19 bases spanning the gap.

The chain recombines TRBV19 with TRBJ1-5, with D tentatively TRBD1 (6 bases). CDR1 LNHDA and CDR2 SQIVND come from the germline V gene (reference sequence). This CDR3 has 13 residues. Trimming removed 7 bases at V and 4 bases at J, with 11 bases between. CDR3 DNA: TGTGCCAGTAAGGGGGGCGGGAATCAGCCCCAGCATTTT. Translating gives CASKGGGNQPQHF. The full variable domain, rest sourced from reference TRBV19 and TRBJ1-5, is DGGITQSPKYLFRKEGQNVTLSCEQNLNHDAMYWYRQDPGQGLRLIYYSQIVNDFQKGDIAEGYSVSREKKESFPLTVTSAQKNPTAFYLCASKGGGNQPQHFGDGTRLSIL.

In this sample, this clone turned up once. V usage is TRBV9 and J usage is TRBJ1-6; TRBD1 might be the D (6 bases). CDR3 size: 14 residues. The V and J ends lost 2 bases and 9 bases respectively, with 12 bases between them. Germline V gene sequence: CDR1 SGDLS, CDR2 YYNGEE. CDR3 amino acids: CASSVGGVGSPLHF. DNA for the CDR3: TGTGCCAGCAGCGTCGGGGGCGTAGGTTCACCCCTCCACTTT.

The chain links TRBV30 to TRBJ1-2, with TRBD1 matching over 9 bases. The CDR3 runs to 13 residues. Germline-derived CDR1 and CDR2 are GTSNPN and SVGIG (reference sequence). V gave up 3 bases and J gave up 13 bases; unmatched junction bases: 12. CDR3 in amino acids: CAWSDPGDRALTF. CDR3 bases: TGTGCCTGGAGCGATCCTGGGGACAGGGCCCTCACCTTC.

The chain joins TRBV14 to TRBJ2-2; a weak D match, TRBD2 (6 bases). Germline CDR1 SGHDN, CDR2 FVKESK. This CDR3 region has 14 residues. V lost 4 bases and J 6 bases, leaving 12 bases between the germline ends. CDR3 sequence (DNA): TGTGCCAGCAGCCCTAGGACTATGGCCGGGGAGCTGTTTTTT. Translation: CASSPRTMAGELFF. Filled out from reference TRBV14 and TRBJ2-2, the complete variable domain reads EAGVTQFPSHSVIEKGQTVTLRCDPISGHDNLYWYRRVMGKEIKFLLHFVKESKQDESGMPNNRFLAERTGGTYSTLKVQPAELEDSGVYFCASSPRTMAGELFFGEGSRLTVL.

V gene TRBV7-6 combines with J gene TRBJ2-7; TRBD2 aligns across 13 bases. The junction had 11 bases not matched to a gene; V was cut back by 2 bases and J by 4 bases. The germline CDR1 and CDR2 sequences are SGHVS and FNYEAQ. The CDR3 spans 18 residues. In nucleotides, the CDR3 is TGTGCCAGCAGCTTACAACTAGCGGGAGGGCCGCGGGTTTACGAGCAGTACTTC. This translates into CASSLQLAGGPRVYEQYF.

This chain uses TRBV5-1 with TRBJ1-1; no reliable D call. This CDR3 is built from 13 residues. With 0 bases removed from V and 2 bases from J, the gap between germline ends came to 5 bases. The germline V gene encodes CDR1 SGHRS and CDR2 YFSETQ. In DNA, the CDR3 is TGCGCCAGCAGCTTGGGGGCTAACACTGAAGCTTTCTTT. As protein: CASSLGANTEAFF.

The genes are TRBV7-7 and TRBJ2-2; possible D gene TRBD1, 5 bases. In germline, CDR1 is SSHAT, CDR2 FNYEAQ (reference sequence). CDR3 length: 15 amino acids. Between the trimmed V and J ends, which lost 6 bases and 5 bases, there was a span of 16 bases. The CDR3 bases are TGTGCCAGCAGTTCAGGGTTAGGTATAACCGGGGAGCTGTTTTTT. Its protein is CASSSGLGITGELFF.

This rearrangement joins TRBV5-1 to TRBJ1-2; TRBD1 matches 7 bases. V shed 4 bases and J 6 bases; nucleotides not matched to a gene: 9. Germline assignment: CDR1 SGHRS and CDR2 YFSETQ. The CDR3 contains 14 residues. The CDR3 nucleotides read TGCGCCAGCAGCCCTACAGGGGCAATCGATGGCTACACCTTC. Translation gives CASSPTGAIDGYTF.